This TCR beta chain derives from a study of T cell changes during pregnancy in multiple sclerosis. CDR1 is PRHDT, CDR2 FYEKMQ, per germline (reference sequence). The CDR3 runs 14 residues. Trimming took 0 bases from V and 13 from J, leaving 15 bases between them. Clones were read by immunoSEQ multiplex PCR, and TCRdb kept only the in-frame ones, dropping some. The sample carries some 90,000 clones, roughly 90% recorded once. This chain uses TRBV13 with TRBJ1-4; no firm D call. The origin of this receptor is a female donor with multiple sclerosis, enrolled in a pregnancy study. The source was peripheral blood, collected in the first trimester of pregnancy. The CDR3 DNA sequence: TGTGCCAGCAGCTTAGGTGCCGGTCAACGGGGACTGTTTTTT. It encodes CASSLGAGQRGLFF.